This T cell receptor (beta chain) was captured in a study of tumor and adjacent non-tumor tissue in lung cancer (dated 2018 in TCRdb). Describing the broader study: Of the cohort, eleven to twelve patients had adenocarcinoma, 2 had squamous cell carcinoma and 1 had small cell lung cancer. Ages among the roughly 15 patients ranged from about 31 to 85 years, there were around ten men and 5 women, and disease was at TNM stage I to III. In total, sequencing yielded 100 million to 150 million productive TCRbeta reads, which works out to an average of roughly 4.2 million reads per sample. Using bulk TCRbeta repertoires from over 14 lung cancer patients, the study set lung tumor tissue side by side with matched distant non-tumor lung tissue. TCRbeta CDR3 sequencing was performed on thirty paired specimens, with one tumor sample and one normal lung sample collected per patient.

Study-level results and caveats: Tumor tissue showed significantly greater TCR diversity (inverse Simpson) than normal lung tissue (roughly 430 vs 170, P = 0.0075, Mann-Whitney U test). Because peripheral blood was not sequenced, blood TCRbeta repertoires in the lung cancer patients of the study were not examined. In normal lung, the top 100 clones accounted for a significantly larger cumulative share of the repertoire than in tumor tissue. TCR diversity was significantly higher in younger patients, and higher tumor TCR diversity was associated with shorter overall and disease-free survival. Neither the sequencing platform nor unique molecular identifiers are mentioned in the methods. With only roughly 16 patients in the cohort, the authors noted that larger samples and more detailed clinical data are needed.

Details on this clonotype: It lacks a known antigen. No base qualities exist here, and no much larger clone lies one base off it.

Libraries were made using multiplex PCR. Sequencing used an Illumina HiSeq 2500. TCRbeta libraries were constructed through three rounds of nested PCR with primers (Table S4) according to protocols adapted from ARM-PCR. Before sequencing, PCR products in the 200-500 bp range were cut out of the gel and cleaned up using the QIAquick gel extraction kit. The paper's processing steps were these. Reads were cleaned with Trimmomatic, merged with FLASH into complete CDR3 sequences, and assigned to V(D)J germline segments with MiTCR. Clonal diversity was computed as the inverse Simpson's index with VDJtools. In-frame sequences lacking a premature stop codon were counted as productive reads. TCRdb took the public reads, trimmed them with fastp at Q25, ran MiXCR for clone calling and kept in-frame beta chains. Rows merge per CDR3 protein into single entries with the most common DNA and genes. The authors' filters were not applied to this entry. For this sample the table gives approximately 110,000 distinct CDR3 sequences, of which around 75% were detected only once. The top ten constitute about 40% of the sample.

Bulk unsorted tissue served as the source for RNA extraction, and RNA quality was assessed using a NanoDrop ND-1000 and an Agilent 2100. Newly diagnosed lung cancer patients without prior chemotherapy who had been admitted for thoracic surgery in China between August and November 2014 were enrolled as donors. Patients with previous radiotherapy or chemotherapy, or with another concurrent cancer, were excluded from the study. Pieces of surgical tissue measuring about 1-2.1 cm3 were kept in RNAlater solution and stored at -80 degrees C until use. The CDR3 holds 14 amino acids from the cysteine to the phenylalanine. The retained sequence is limited to the CDR3, 42 bases, with the frame set at the first base. For CDR1 and CDR2, the germline V gene lists MDHEN and SYDVKM. V was cut back by 2 bases and J by 6 bases, leaving a gap of 8 bases between them.

The chain employs TRBV28 and TRBJ1-6, with the D gene not confidently named. The sequenced sample consisted of lung tumor tissue. The receptor was derived from a woman aged 55-69 years with non-small cell lung cancer. CDR3 reads: CASSLIETNSPLHF. DNA sequence: TGTGCCAGCAGTTTAATAGAGACTAATTCACCCCTCCACTTT.